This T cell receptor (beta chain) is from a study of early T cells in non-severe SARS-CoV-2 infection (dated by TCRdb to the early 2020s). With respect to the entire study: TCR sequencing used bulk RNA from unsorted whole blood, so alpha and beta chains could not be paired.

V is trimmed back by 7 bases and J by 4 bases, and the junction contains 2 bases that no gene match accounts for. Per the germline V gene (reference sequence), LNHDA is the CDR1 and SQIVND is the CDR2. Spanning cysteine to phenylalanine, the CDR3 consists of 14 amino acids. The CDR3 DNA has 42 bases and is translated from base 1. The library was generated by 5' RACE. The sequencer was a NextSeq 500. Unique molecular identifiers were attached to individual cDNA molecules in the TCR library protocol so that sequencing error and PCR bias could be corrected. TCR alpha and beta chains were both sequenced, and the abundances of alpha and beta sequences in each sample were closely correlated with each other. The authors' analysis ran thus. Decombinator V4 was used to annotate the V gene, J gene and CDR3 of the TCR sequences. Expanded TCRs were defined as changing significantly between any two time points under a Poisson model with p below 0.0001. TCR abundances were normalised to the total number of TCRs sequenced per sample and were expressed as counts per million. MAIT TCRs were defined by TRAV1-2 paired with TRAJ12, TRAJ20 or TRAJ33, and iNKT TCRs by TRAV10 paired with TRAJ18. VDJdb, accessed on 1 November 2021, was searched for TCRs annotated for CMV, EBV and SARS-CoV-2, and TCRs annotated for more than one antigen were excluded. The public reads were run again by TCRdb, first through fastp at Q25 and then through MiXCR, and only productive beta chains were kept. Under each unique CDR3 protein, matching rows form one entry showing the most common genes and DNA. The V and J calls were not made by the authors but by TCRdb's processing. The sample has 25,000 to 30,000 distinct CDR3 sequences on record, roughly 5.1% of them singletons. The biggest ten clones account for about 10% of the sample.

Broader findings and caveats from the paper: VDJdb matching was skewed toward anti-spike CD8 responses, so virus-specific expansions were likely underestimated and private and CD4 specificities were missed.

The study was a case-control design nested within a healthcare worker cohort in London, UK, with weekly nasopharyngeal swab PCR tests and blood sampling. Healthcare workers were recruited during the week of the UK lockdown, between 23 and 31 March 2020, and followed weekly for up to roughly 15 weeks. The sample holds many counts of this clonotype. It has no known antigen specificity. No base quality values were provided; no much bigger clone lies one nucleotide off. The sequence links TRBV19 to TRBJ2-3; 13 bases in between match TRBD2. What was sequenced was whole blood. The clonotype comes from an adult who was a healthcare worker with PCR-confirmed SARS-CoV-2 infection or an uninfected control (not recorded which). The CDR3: CASKGLAGSDTQYF. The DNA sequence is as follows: TGTGCCAGTAAGGGACTAGCGGGATCAGATACGCAGTATTTT.